This T cell receptor (beta chain) was recovered during a study of identical twins. Study conclusions and caveats: The abundant beta clonotypes from cord blood had fewer insertions, and memory repertoires had none of this. Compared with models, monozygotic twins showed more out-of-frame TCR alpha sharing. Cross-sectional statistics underpinned the conclusions; the same donors were not followed.

TCRdb processed the 5' RACE reads anew with MiXCR; each CDR3 protein has one entry. Among about 520,000 distinct CDR3 sequences, under 25% were seen once, and the ten largest hold about 0.91%. Germline values: CDR1 SEHNR, CDR2 FQNEAQ (reference sequence). The CDR3 runs 14 residues. V dropped 3 bases and J dropped 4; count of bases not matched to a gene: 1. The sample holds many counts of this clonotype. The antigen is not known. The data also belong to a second study, concerning T cells expressing NK-cell markers. That publication notes: Unclear, still, was the HCMV specificity of the expanded NKG2C+ T cell clones.

The clonotype was recovered from a woman under 30 in good health. Sequenced: CD4+ T cells sorted from blood. The chain employs TRBV7-9 and TRBJ2-5, with TRBD2 identical over 11 bases. Here the CDR3 reads CASSFTSGGETQYF. The CDR3 nucleotides are TGTGCCAGCAGCTTCACTAGCGGGGGAGAGACCCAGTACTTC. The whole variable domain, filled in from reference TRBV7-9 and TRBJ2-5, reads DTGVSQNPRHKITKRGQNVTFRCDPISEHNRLYWYRQTLGQGPEFLTYFQNEAQLEKSRLLSDRFSAERPKGSFSTLEIQRTEQGDSAMYLCASSFTSGGETQYFGPGTRLLVL.